The 13 T cell receptor beta chains below all came from one sample that was sequenced in a study of early T cells in non-severe SARS-CoV-2 infection. TCRdb used MiXCR to reprocess the 5' RACE reads, holding one entry per CDR3 protein. This sample has about 64,000 distinct CDR3 sequences, with 13% found just once. The sequencing input was whole blood. These receptors came from an adult who was a healthcare worker with PCR-confirmed SARS-CoV-2 infection or an uninfected control (not recorded which).

Ten or more counts support this clonotype. The chain links TRBV6-4 to TRBJ2-6; unclear D gene. This CDR3 has 14 residues. The V end was cut by 2 bases, the J end by 0 bases, with 2 bases between. Germline CDR1 MRHNA, CDR2 SNTAGT. The DNA of the CDR3 is TGTGCCAGCAGTGACATCTCTGGGGCCAACGTCCTGACTTTC. This encodes CASSDISGANVLTF.

This clonotype was observed a few times. V is TRBV5-1 and J is TRBJ2-7; 14 nucleotides match TRBD2. Germline loops: CDR1 SGHRS, CDR2 YFSETQ. This CDR3 is built from 15 residues. Unmatched junction bases numbered 5, after V lost 2 bases and J lost 7 bases. This CDR3 is CASSFPGLAGDEQYF. The CDR3 DNA is TGCGCCAGCAGCTTCCCGGGACTAGCGGGGGATGAGCAGTACTTC.

This clonotype was seen a few times. The CDR3 loop reads CASSFHPVPQETQYF. The CDR3 DNA reads TGTGCCAGCAGTTTTCACCCCGTCCCCCAAGAGACCCAGTACTTC. The chain combines TRBV5-5 with TRBJ2-5; D unclear. CDR1 and CDR2 (germline): SGHKS, YYEKEE (reference sequence). V shed 5 bases and J shed 1 base, with 15 bases lying between them. CDR3 length: 15 amino acids.

This chain connects TRBV7-9 to TRBJ2-5; D is undetermined. The V end lost 4 bases, the J end lost 4 bases, and 7 bases lay between the germline ends. This CDR3 has 12 residues. CDR1 and CDR2 (germline): SEHNR, FQNEAQ (reference sequence). CDR3 protein: CASSSSRETQYF. In DNA form, the CDR3 reads TGTGCCAGCAGCTCCAGTCGAGAGACCCAGTACTTC. Full variable domain (missing parts from reference TRBV7-9 and TRBJ2-5): DTGVSQNPRHKITKRGQNVTFRCDPISEHNRLYWYRQTLGQGPEFLTYFQNEAQLEKSRLLSDRFSAERPKGSFSTLEIQRTEQGDSAMYLCASSSSRETQYFGPGTRLLVL.

This clonotype appeared a few times. The genes are TRBV29-1 and TRBJ1-2; TRBD1 is a possible D gene (6 bases). The CDR3 is 13 amino acids. Germline lookup yields CDR1 SQVTM and CDR2 ANQGSEA. V was cut by 7 bases and J by 0 bases, with 12 bases left in between. For the CDR3, the DNA is TGCAGCGCAGGGACACCGACTAACTATGGCTACACCTTC. Amino acids: CSAGTPTNYGYTF.

This clonotype was recorded a few times. The rearrangement uses TRBV11-2 and TRBJ2-5; D is uncertain. Germline V gene lookup returns CDR1 SGHAT and CDR2 FQNNGV. The CDR3 covers 15 residues. Trimming pared 4 bases from V and 1 base from J, leaving 13 bases between. This CDR3 reads CASSYRLGFQETQYF. As DNA, the CDR3 is TGTGCCAGCAGCTACCGCTTAGGGTTCCAAGAGACCCAGTACTTC.

In this sample, this clonotype turned up a few times. This chain joins TRBV5-1 and TRBJ1-3; D is undetermined. The CDR3 runs 14 residues. Looked up from germline, CDR1 is SGHRS and CDR2 is YFSETQ. Trimming pared 1 base from V and 0 bases from J, leaving 5 bases between. This chain's CDR3 is CASSLTVSGNTIYF. CDR3 sequence (DNA): TGCGCCAGCAGCTTGACAGTCTCTGGAAACACCATATATTTT.

The V call is TRBV5-3, the J call TRBJ1-1; unclear D gene. TRBV5-3 qualifies as an ORF whose function is uncertain. This CDR3 comprises 17 residues. Trimming took 2 bases from V and 0 from J, leaving 17 bases between them. The CDR3 nucleotides are TGTGCCAGAAGCTTTTTCCGGGGAATCCACATGAACACTGAAGCTTTCTTT. Its protein product is CARSFFRGIHMNTEAFF.

The chain recombines TRBV18 with TRBJ1-5; a possible D gene is TRBD1 (5 bases). The CDR3 extends over 15 amino acids. Trimming left V 3 bases short and J 0 bases short, with 9 bases between. Germline CDR1 and CDR2: KGHSH and LQKENI. CDR3 loop: CASSPGDNSNQPQHF. CDR3 DNA: TGTGCCAGCTCACCGGGGGATAATAGCAATCAGCCCCAGCATTTT.

This clonotype has just a few counts. The chain recombines TRBV10-3 with TRBJ1-5; D is unclear. Trimming cost V 4 bases and J 0 bases, with 4 bases left between them. This CDR3 spans 13 amino acids. Germline CDR1 is ENHRY and CDR2 is SYGVKD. CDR3 DNA: TGTGCCATCAGTGCTAGTAGCAATCAGCCCCAGCATTTT. This encodes CAISASSNQPQHF.

Ten or more counts support this clonotype. The chain is built from TRBV14 and TRBJ2-1; 7 nucleotides agree with TRBD2. Per germline, CDR1 SGHDN and CDR2 FVKESK. This CDR3 region has 14 residues. The junction had 7 bases not matched to a gene; V was cut back by 3 bases and J by 8 bases. The CDR3 region is CASSQSAGIDEQFF. CDR3 bases: TGTGCCAGCAGCCAGTCAGCGGGGATCGATGAGCAGTTCTTC.

In its sample, this clonotype was seen a few times. The chain recombines TRBV7-2 with TRBJ2-2; D gene uncertain. CDR1 and CDR2 from the germline V gene are SGHTA and FQGNSA. The germline V and J ends were trimmed by 1 base and 0 bases, with 6 bases remaining between them. The CDR3 totals 15 residues. CDR3 nucleotide sequence: TGTGCCAGCAGCTTAGTGGTGACGAACACCGGGGAGCTGTTTTTT. It translates to CASSLVVTNTGELFF.

V is TRBV7-2 and J is TRBJ2-7, with TRBD1 identical over 8 bases. The junction had 8 bases not matched to a gene; V was cut back by 4 bases and J by 9 bases. This CDR3 has 13 residues. The germline V gene has CDR1 SGHTA and CDR2 FQGNSA. The CDR3 loop reads CASSSRQGNVQYF. CDR3 DNA sequence: TGTGCCAGCAGCTCCCGACAGGGGAACGTGCAGTACTTC.